The next 20 T cell receptor beta chains were all read from a single sample in a study of OX40 agonist ivuxolimab in advanced cancers. Sequenced by immunoSEQ multiplex PCR; TCRdb stores in-frame clones only, minus some. Seen here are more than 50,000 clones, around 85% observed once, and the top ten hold about 4.2%. This sample comprised CD4+ or CD8+ T cells sorted from blood, obtained in a trial of the OX40 agonist ivuxolimab. These receptors were obtained from an adult with an advanced solid tumor such as melanoma, head and neck, liver or kidney cancer.

The chain carries TRBV4-2 and TRBJ2-2; TRBD1 is a possible D gene (5 bases). Germline assignment: CDR1 LGHNA and CDR2 YNFKEQ. Trimming left V 0 bases short and J 7 bases short, with 18 bases between. The CDR3 totals 17 residues. CDR3 protein: CASSQELAGLFLGELFF. In DNA, the CDR3 is TGTGCCAGCAGCCAAGAATTGGCAGGGCTGTTCCTCGGGGAGCTGTTTTTT.

The chain joins TRBV28 to TRBJ1-2; 7 nucleotides align to TRBD1. The length of the CDR3 is 12 residues. The germline V gene encodes CDR1 MDHEN and CDR2 SYDVKM. J lost 5 bases, V lost 10 bases, and 7 bases had no gene match. The CDR3 spells CAIEGQSYGYTF. CDR3 coding DNA: TGTGCCATCGAGGGACAGTCTTATGGCTACACCTTC.

The rearrangement uses TRBV6-1 and TRBJ1-2; possibly TRBD1 for D (6 bases). The germline CDR1 and CDR2 sequences are MNHNS and SASEGT. The CDR3 spans 13 residues. V dropped 6 bases and J dropped 0 bases, with 8 bases sitting between them. The CDR3 nucleotides are TGTGCCAGCAGACAGGGCCCTAACTATGGCTACACCTTC. Its protein is CASRQGPNYGYTF.

The genes are TRBV25-1 and TRBJ2-1; no definite D call. CDR3 length equals 14 residues. V lost 6 bases, J lost 2 bases, and 11 bases lay in between. Germline CDR1 reads MGHDK; CDR2 reads SYGVNS. CDR3 in amino acids: CASSGPWAYNEQFF. In DNA, the CDR3 is TGTGCCAGCAGCGGTCCGTGGGCCTACAATGAGCAGTTCTTC.

This clone was observed a handful of times. The CDR3 sequence: CASSRVGGLQDYEQYF. CDR3 sequence (DNA): TGTGCCAGCTCAAGAGTTGGAGGACTACAAGACTACGAGCAGTACTTC. The rearrangement uses TRBV18 and TRBJ2-7; D perhaps matches TRBD2 (6 bases). The germline gives CDR1 KGHSH, CDR2 LQKENI. Between the trimmed V and J ends, which lost 5 bases and 3 bases, there was a span of 20 bases. The CDR3 loop spans 16 amino acids.

This chain connects TRBV6-6 to TRBJ1-2; D unresolved. Germline V gene sequence: CDR1 MNHNY, CDR2 SVGAGI (reference sequence). This CDR3 region has 14 residues. V was trimmed by 8 bases and J by 2 bases, leaving 15 bases between them. The CDR3 region has the DNA TGTGCCAGCGTAGGGCAGGACCGAAACTATGGCTACACCTTC. Translating gives CASVGQDRNYGYTF.

On this clone: At one end the junction does not follow the germline gene, possibly because of a read error. This chain links TRBV15 with TRBJ2-7; TRBD1 is a possible D gene (6 bases). Germline-derived CDR1 and CDR2 are LNHNV and YYDKDF (reference sequence). This CDR3 has 14 amino acids. The CDR3 loop is CATSARGTPLRRRF. CDR3 bases: TGTGCCACCAGCGCCCGTGGGACACCCCTCCGGCGGCGCTTC.

The chain combines TRBV11-2 with TRBJ1-6; TRBD1 is a possible D gene (5 bases). In germline, CDR1 is SGHAT, CDR2 FQNNGV. The CDR3 runs 14 residues. Deletions cut 3 bases from V and 9 bases from J, with 12 bases between. DNA of the CDR3: TGTGCCAGCAGCTTTCTCAGGGAAAGTTCACCCCTCCACTTT. It is translated as CASSFLRESSPLHF.

The rearrangement links TRBV6-1 to TRBJ2-7; a weak D match, TRBD1 (7 bases). The CDR3 is made up of 14 amino acids. CDR1 and CDR2 (germline): MNHNS, SASEGT. V was pared by 2 bases and J by 7 bases, with 15 bases between. CDR3 nucleotide sequence: TGTGCCAGCAGTGAAACATGGCGGGACAGAGAGCAGTACTTC. Its protein product is CASSETWRDREQYF.

The V and J genes are TRBV28 and TRBJ1-4; D gene uncertain. The CDR3 runs to 13 residues. V shed 2 bases and J shed 7 bases, with 8 bases lying between them. Germline V gene sequence: CDR1 MDHEN, CDR2 SYDVKM. The CDR3 loop reads CASSLVGGEKLFF. The CDR3 DNA is TGTGCCAGCAGTTTAGTGGGTGGTGAAAAACTGTTTTTT. Drawing the rest from reference TRBV28 and TRBJ1-4, the complete variable domain is DVKVTQSSRYLVKRTGEKVFLECVQDMDHENMFWYRQDPGLGLRLIYFSYDVKMKEKGDIPEGYSVSREKKERFSLILESASTNQTSMYLCASSLVGGEKLFFGSGTQLSVL.

In DNA form, the CDR3 reads TGTGCCAGCAGTGCCCACAATGAGCAGTTCTTC. Its protein is CASSAHNEQFF. The genes are TRBV2 and TRBJ2-1; unclear D gene. V lost 4 bases to trimming and J lost 5 bases, with 3 bases between them. Germline V CDR1 and CDR2: SNHLY, FYNNEI. The length of the CDR3 is 11 residues.

V and J are TRBV29-1 and TRBJ1-2; D unclear. Trimming shortened V by 5 bases and J by 8 bases, and 6 bases separated the two germline ends. Germline CDR1 is SQVTM and CDR2 is ANQGSEA. This CDR3 is 9 amino acids long. CDR3 nucleotide sequence: TGCAGCGTTCCTCCAGGCTACACCTTC. Translation: CSVPPGYTF.

The rearrangement uses TRBV27 and TRBJ2-7; 9 nucleotides align to TRBD1. Germline V gene sequence: CDR1 MNHEY, CDR2 SMNVEV (reference sequence). The CDR3 totals 13 residues. The V segment lost 6 bases and the J segment 0 bases; nucleotides outside the gene matches: 0. CDR3 residues: CASRDRGSYEQYF. The CDR3, as DNA: TGTGCCAGCAGGGACAGGGGCTCCTACGAGCAGTACTTC.

CDR3 sequence (DNA): TGTGCCAGTAGTATAGCGCTCGTGGGACGGCGAAGCTCTGGAAACACCATATATTTT. Translating gives CASSIALVGRRSSGNTIYF. The chain is built from TRBV19 and TRBJ1-3, with D possibly matching TRBD1 (5 bases). Germline values: CDR1 LNHDA, CDR2 SQIVND (reference sequence). V dropped 1 base and J dropped 0 bases, with 19 bases sitting between them. CDR3 length: 19 amino acids.

V is TRBV28 and J is TRBJ2-7; weak D call: TRBD2 (7 bases). V was clipped by 5 bases and J by 2 bases, with 16 bases between them. The CDR3 has 15 amino acids. CDR1 and CDR2 (germline): MDHEN, SYDVKM. In DNA, the CDR3 is TGTGCCAGCAGTAGCGGGGACACGAAAGCCTACGAGCAGTACTTC. This gives the protein CASSSGDTKAYEQYF.

The rearrangement uses TRBV5-6 and TRBJ2-4, with 12 bases identical to TRBD1. From germline, CDR1 is SGHDT and CDR2 YYEEEE. This CDR3 has 16 amino acids. Trimming at V came to 0 bases and at J to 8 bases, leaving 6 bases not matched to a gene. The CDR3 region has the DNA TGTGCCAGCAGCTTGGTTCAGGGACAGGGGGCGTACATTCAGTACTTC. Encoded protein: CASSLVQGQGAYIQYF.

The chain combines TRBV6-5 with TRBJ2-7, with TRBD1 matching 7 bases. V trimming: 4 bases; J trimming: 3 bases; junction bases outside the gene matches: 3. This CDR3 spans 13 amino acids. Germline V CDR1 and CDR2: MNHEY, SVGAGI. DNA for the CDR3: TGTGCCAGCAGTTTCGGGACAGACTACGAGCAGTACTTC. Translated: CASSFGTDYEQYF.

Here the CDR3 reads CASSLSLNTEAFF. CDR3 bases: TGCGCCAGCAGCTTGTCGTTGAACACTGAAGCTTTCTTT. The chain recombines TRBV5-1 with TRBJ1-1; D is uncertain. V was trimmed by 1 base and J by 0 bases, leaving 4 bases between them. The germline CDR1 and CDR2 sequences are SGHRS and YFSETQ. The length of the CDR3 is 13 residues.

The chain employs TRBV19 and TRBJ2-7; either TRBD1 or TRBD2 may supply D (5 bases each). Germline lookup yields CDR1 LNHDA and CDR2 SQIVND (reference sequence). The CDR3 covers 14 residues. V was pared by 6 bases and J by 1 base, with 13 bases between. The CDR3 reads CASSRGPASYEQYF. The CDR3 coding sequence is TGTGCCAGTAGCCGGGGACCGGCGTCCTACGAGCAGTACTTC.

This chain connects TRBV7-8 to TRBJ2-7; 7 nucleotides line up with TRBD1. Germline assignment: CDR1 SGHVS and CDR2 FQNEAQ. With V trimmed by 4 bases and J by 2 bases, 5 bases remained unmatched. The CDR3 consists of 14 residues. CDR3 sequence (DNA): TGTGCCAGCAGCTACGGACAGGCCCCCTACGAGCAGTACTTC. It codes for CASSYGQAPYEQYF.